The 18 T cell receptor beta chains listed next were all sequenced from one sample in a study of graft-versus-host responses after intestinal transplantation. TCRdb keeps only in-frame clones here, not all; method: immunoSEQ multiplex PCR. Here the sample spans some 90,000 clones, roughly 92% being singletons. What these receptors recognize is not known. Sequenced material: unstimulated CD4+ T cells sorted from spleen or lymph node cells, taken before intestinal transplant. The source of these receptors is a human donor who received an intestinal transplant.

This clone was seen a single time. The genes are TRBV27 and TRBJ2-2, with a weak D call TRBD2 (5 bases). Germline V gives CDR1 MNHEY, CDR2 SMNVEV (reference sequence). The V gene lost 0 bases and the J gene lost 0 bases, with 11 bases spanning the gap. There are 17 residues in the CDR3. CDR3 sequence (DNA): TGTGCCAGCAGTTTATCGGCCTGGGGAGCGAACACCGGGGAGCTGTTTTTT. Translated, it gives CASSLSAWGANTGELFF.

A single count supports this clone. The CDR3 reads CASSLGLVGGEQFF. Here the CDR3 DNA reads TGTGCCAGCAGCCTGGGACTAGTTGGGGGTGAGCAGTTCTTC. The chain uses TRBV14 and TRBJ2-1, with TRBD2 matching 8 bases. V lost 4 bases to trimming and J lost 9 bases; unmatched junction nucleotides: 8. The CDR3 covers 14 residues. CDR1 and CDR2 (germline): SGHDN, FVKESK.

The chain is built from TRBV6-6 and TRBJ1-3; 7 bases align to TRBD1. The trim removed 6 bases at V and 4 bases at J, leaving 6 bases unmatched. The germline V gene encodes CDR1 MNHNY and CDR2 SVGAGI (reference sequence). CDR3 size: 14 residues. Here the CDR3 DNA reads TGTGCCAGCAGACCCCGGGACAGCGGAAACACCATATATTTT. The encoded protein is CASRPRDSGNTIYF.

V usage is TRBV18 and J usage is TRBJ2-3, with 12 bases that match TRBD2. The ends lost 6 bases at V and 10 bases at J; junction bases unmatched: 11. The CDR3 spans 15 residues. In germline, CDR1 is KGHSH, CDR2 LQKENI. CDR3: CASSPGLAGTEPQYF. Written as DNA, the CDR3 is TGTGCCAGCTCCCCTGGACTAGCGGGGACGGAGCCGCAGTATTTT. Full variable domain (rest looked up from reference TRBV18 and TRBJ2-3): NAGVMQNPRHLVRRRGQEARLRCSPMKGHSHVYWYRQLPEEGLKFMVYLQKENIIDESGMPKERFSAEFPKEGPSILRIQQVVRGDSAAYFCASSPGLAGTEPQYFGPGTRLTVL.

V gene TRBV29-1 combines with J gene TRBJ1-2; perhaps TRBD1 as D (5 bases). This CDR3 region has 13 residues. Trimming removed 6 bases at V and 7 bases at J, with 18 bases between. Germline V gene lookup returns CDR1 SQVTM and CDR2 ANQGSEA. CDR3 DNA: TGCAGCGTCGACGGGACCGCGGGACGTGGCTACACCTTC. This encodes CSVDGTAGRGYTF.

The V call is TRBV4-1, the J call TRBJ2-5, with 8 bases matching TRBD2. This CDR3 is 17 amino acids long. The V segment lost 6 bases and the J segment 1 base; nucleotides outside the gene matches: 13. Germline V gene sequence: CDR1 MGHRA, CDR2 YSYEKL. The CDR3 reads CASSRRGSGETQETQYF. CDR3 DNA sequence: TGCGCCAGCAGTCGCAGGGGTAGCGGGGAAACCCAAGAGACCCAGTACTTC.

A few counts support this clone. V usage is TRBV28 and J usage is TRBJ2-3, with D maybe TRBD2 (6 bases). The CDR3 is made up of 12 amino acids. Per germline, CDR1 MDHEN and CDR2 SYDVKM. Trimming cost V 2 bases and J 7 bases, with 7 bases left between them. CDR3 residues: CASSLGGNTQYF. In nucleotides, the CDR3 is TGTGCCAGCAGTTTAGGAGGGAATACGCAGTATTTT.

This chain joins TRBV28 and TRBJ2-5; D tentatively fits TRBD1 or TRBD2 (6 bases each). CDR1 MDHEN and CDR2 SYDVKM come from the germline V gene. The CDR3 is 17 amino acids. V lost 6 bases and J lost 2, with 22 bases in between. Here the CDR3 DNA reads TGTGCCAGCAGCGGGCGGAAAGGCAGGGGAGGACAAGAGACCCAGTACTTC. It yields the protein CASSGRKGRGGQETQYF.

The rearrangement joins TRBV5-1 to TRBJ2-1; TRBD2 matches at 8 bases. The germline CDR1 and CDR2 sequences are SGHRS and YFSETQ. This CDR3 has 15 residues. Trimming cost V 4 bases and J 2 bases; bases outside gene matches: 5. CDR3 nucleotides: TGCGCCAGCAGCCCCCCAGCGGGAGCCTACAATGAGCAGTTCTTC. Encoded protein: CASSPPAGAYNEQFF.

This clone was recorded once. This chain uses TRBV28 with TRBJ2-5; unclear D gene. This CDR3 region has 15 residues. The germline V and J ends were trimmed by 3 bases and 5 bases, with 16 bases remaining between them. Germline V gene lookup returns CDR1 MDHEN and CDR2 SYDVKM. CDR3 in amino acids: CASSFGDTRWETQYF. The DNA for the CDR3 is TGTGCCAGCAGTTTTGGTGACACGCGGTGGGAGACCCAGTACTTC.

V and J are TRBV5-6 and TRBJ2-3; a possible D gene is TRBD2 (6 bases). V lost 3 bases, J lost 0 bases, and 14 bases lay in between. Germline V gives CDR1 SGHDT, CDR2 YYEEEE. The CDR3 is made up of 16 amino acids. Here the CDR3 DNA reads TGTGCCAGCAGCTCGCCTCTAGCGACCAGCACAGATACGCAGTATTTT. It translates to CASSSPLATSTDTQYF.

This chain connects TRBV6-5 to TRBJ1-4; 10 bases align to TRBD1. The CDR3 spans 16 residues. Germline V CDR1 and CDR2: MNHEY, SVGAGI. The V gene end was trimmed by 4 bases and the J gene end by 3 bases; junction bases not matched to a gene: 5. Here the CDR3 reads CASSSPGQGSNEKLFF. CDR3 nucleotides: TGTGCCAGCAGTTCCCCGGGACAGGGGTCTAATGAAAAACTGTTTTTT.

The rearrangement links TRBV6-5 to TRBJ2-3; 7 positions agree with TRBD2. V lost 3 bases to trimming and J lost 1 base; unmatched junction nucleotides: 4. Germline V gives CDR1 MNHEY, CDR2 SVGAGI. This CDR3 has 15 residues. CDR3 in amino acids: CASSYLADRTDTQYF. For the CDR3, the DNA is TGTGCCAGCAGTTATCTAGCGGACCGCACAGATACGCAGTATTTT.

This clone appeared once. The gene calls are TRBV2 and TRBJ1-1; the D is unclear. The CDR3 totals 16 residues. The germline V gene has CDR1 SNHLY and CDR2 FYNNEI. V dropped 6 bases and J dropped 2 bases, with 19 bases sitting between them. In DNA, the CDR3 is TGTGCCAGCAGGAAGGAAGTCGGACTCCCAAACACTGAAGCTTTCTTT. This translates into CASRKEVGLPNTEAFF. Filled out from reference TRBV2 and TRBJ1-1, the complete variable domain reads EPEVTQTPSHQVTQMGQEVILRCVPISNHLYFYWYRQILGQKVEFLVSFYNNEISEKSEIFDDQFSVERPDGSNFTLKIRSTKLEDSAMYFCASRKEVGLPNTEAFFGQGTRLTVV.

The CDR3 reads CASGAGLATQETQYF. DNA of the CDR3: TGTGCTAGTGGGGCGGGACTAGCAACACAAGAGACCCAGTACTTC. This sequence joins TRBV12-5 and TRBJ2-5, with 9 nucleotides matching TRBD2. The CDR3 covers 15 residues. With V trimmed by 6 bases and J by 2 bases, 7 bases remained unmatched. Germline V gene lookup returns CDR1 LGHNT and CDR2 FRNRAP.

Of note for this clone: Its ends do not fully match the called genes, so a read error is possible. This chain uses TRBV30 with TRBJ1-2; 12 bases fit TRBD1. CDR1 and CDR2 from the germline V gene are GTSNPN and SVGIG (reference sequence). The CDR3 runs 20 residues. The CDR3 loop is CAGSKEGQGARRGANYGYTF. CDR3 bases: TGTGCCGGGAGTAAAGAGGGACAGGGGGCGCGGCGGGGGGCTAACTATGGCTACACCTTC.

This clone was observed a handful of times. The chain recombines TRBV6-5 with TRBJ2-7; TRBD2 matches 7 bases. CDR1 and CDR2 (germline): MNHEY, SVGAGI. The CDR3 consists of 14 residues. V lost 5 bases, J lost 2 bases, and 6 bases stayed unmatched. CDR3 nucleotides: TGTGCCAGCAGTCGGACTAGGCGAGCCTACGAGCAGTACTTC. It translates to CASSRTRRAYEQYF.

The chain is built from TRBV7-9 and TRBJ1-1; D possibly corresponds to TRBD1 (6 bases). The germline V gene encodes CDR1 SEHNR and CDR2 FQNEAQ (reference sequence). Trimming stripped 4 bases from V and 0 bases from J, with 9 bases between. The CDR3 is made up of 14 amino acids. CDR3: CASSWDTLNTEAFF. The CDR3 nucleotides are TGTGCCAGCAGCTGGGACACCTTGAACACTGAAGCTTTCTTT. The full variable domain, rest sourced from reference TRBV7-9 and TRBJ1-1, is DTGVSQNPRHKITKRGQNVTFRCDPISEHNRLYWYRQTLGQGPEFLTYFQNEAQLEKSRLLSDRFSAERPKGSFSTLEIQRTEQGDSAMYLCASSWDTLNTEAFFGQGTRLTVV.